The clone carrying this TCR beta chain was seen a few times. Its antigen is undetermined. V shed 6 bases, J shed 0 bases, and the junction held 15 bases outside the gene matches. Germline V gene lookup returns CDR1 SNHLY and CDR2 FYNNEI. The CDR3 runs 19 residues. This entry belongs to a study of CD8+ T cells in alopecia areata. It was cDNA, reverse transcribed from extracted RNA, that served as the sequencing template. Sequencing was performed with immunoSEQ multiplex PCR; in TCRdb, only in-frame clones are kept and a portion is missing. The sample has tens of thousands of clones, about 71% seen once; the top ten hold around a sixth. The sample's treatment: oral pan-JAK inhibitor, 5-10 mg twice daily. Findings of the study overall: Alopecia totalis/universalis scalp especially showed more expanded CD8+ clones than normal scalp.

The sample was CD8+ T cells sorted from blood, taken around week 42, from a patient treated with tofacitinib. This chain connects TRBV2 to TRBJ2-3; 10 nucleotides agree with TRBD2. This TCR was sampled from a human donor with alopecia areata. CDR3 sequence: CASSDYGASGGQSTDTQYF. DNA for the CDR3: TGTGCCAGCAGCGACTACGGGGCTAGCGGGGGCCAGAGCACAGATACGCAGTATTTT.